Given below is one TCR beta chain in context. These data come from a study of T cells after somatic rescue of genetic block. The protocol was immunoSEQ multiplex PCR, while the TCRdb copy is restricted to in-frame clones and leaves out a portion. The table shows about 15,000 clones, with roughly 72% occurring only once. The CDR3 has 13 amino acids. CDR1 is MNHNS, CDR2 SASEGT, per germline. The V and J ends lost 8 bases and 6 bases respectively, with 16 bases between them. Sequenced sample: peripheral blood mononuclear cells (PBMCs). The clonotype was recovered from a man aged 18 to 29. The chain has TRBV6-1 and TRBJ1-2; the D gene is possibly TRBD1 (6 bases). Here the CDR3 reads CASGTGQKNGYTF. The DNA for the CDR3 is TGTGCCAGCGGTACAGGGCAGAAGAATGGCTACACCTTC.